This passage covers 14 T cell receptor beta chains from one sample sequenced in a study of a mutant IDH1 vaccine in newly diagnosed glioma. Sample time point: week 47, end of study. With topical imiquimod, each dose of the vaccine consisted of 300 ug of mutant IDH1 20-mer peptide. Antigens for these TCRs are unknown. Generated by immunoSEQ multiplex PCR, the TCRdb table keeps only in-frame clones and is missing some. The repertoire has approximately 50,000 clones, 70% to 85% of them found once; the top ten carry just under 5%. Source: PBMCs, taken from a glioma patient whose treatment included an IDH1 peptide vaccine. The receptors stem from a woman aged 40-49 years with glioma. Some clones in this sample may be carry-over from other donors' samples.

CDR3 nucleotides: TGCGCCAGCAGCCAAGGACGACAAGCCCAGGCAGATACGCAGTATTTT. Its protein is CASSQGRQAQADTQYF. The V and J genes are TRBV4-3 and TRBJ2-3; D uncertain. V gave up 1 base and J gave up 4 bases, with 15 bases separating them. In germline, CDR1 is LGHNA, CDR2 YSLEER. CDR3 size: 16 residues.

V is TRBV5-1 and J is TRBJ1-1, with 9 bases fitting TRBD1. This CDR3 is 14 amino acids long. The V gene end was trimmed by 4 bases and the J gene end by 3 bases; junction bases not matched to a gene: 4. From germline, CDR1 is SGHRS and CDR2 YFSETQ. CDR3 DNA: TGCGCCAGCAGCCCAAGGACAGGGGACACTGAAGCTTTCTTT. Protein product: CASSPRTGDTEAFF.

The genes are TRBV9 and TRBJ2-5; TRBD2 matches 10 bases. The CDR3 extends over 17 amino acids. J gave up 3 bases and V 0 bases, and 8 bases lay outside the gene matches. Germline loops: CDR1 SGDLS, CDR2 YYNGEE. The CDR3 here is CASSVEPSGGLKETQYF. The CDR3 bases are TGTGCCAGCAGCGTAGAACCTAGCGGGGGCCTCAAAGAGACCCAGTACTTC.

The table lists this clone with a count of one. The chain is built from TRBV6-6 and TRBJ1-4, with 7 nucleotides matching TRBD1. Germline CDR1 is MNHNY and CDR2 is SVGAGI (reference sequence). V lost 6 bases to trimming and J lost 0 bases; unmatched junction nucleotides: 7. There are 16 residues in the CDR3. The CDR3 reads CASRSHRGTTNEKLFF. For the CDR3, the DNA is TGTGCCAGCAGGTCTCACAGGGGAACAACTAATGAAAAACTGTTTTTT.

CDR3 region: CASSVTGAGNQPQHF. The CDR3 DNA follows: TGTGCCAGCAGTGTCACAGGGGCCGGCAATCAGCCCCAGCATTTT. The chain has TRBV2 and TRBJ1-5; 7 bases line up with TRBD1. Germline CDR1 and CDR2: SNHLY and FYNNEI. Losses at the gene ends were 4 bases for V and 2 bases for J; bases not matched to a gene: 5. The CDR3 is 15 amino acids. The variable domain in full, completed from reference TRBV2 and TRBJ1-5, reads EPEVTQTPSHQVTQMGQEVILRCVPISNHLYFYWYRQILGQKVEFLVSFYNNEISEKSEIFDDQFSVERPDGSNFTLKIRSTKLEDSAMYFCASSVTGAGNQPQHFGDGTRLSIL.

In its sample, this clone was seen once. The chain combines TRBV6-5 with TRBJ1-1; 8 positions agree with TRBD1. The junction had 11 bases not matched to a gene; V was cut back by 6 bases and J by 8 bases. Per the germline V gene, CDR1 is MNHEY and CDR2 is SVGAGI. This CDR3 comprises 14 residues. The CDR3 loop is CASSRQGNLREAFF. DNA of the CDR3: TGTGCCAGCAGCCGACAGGGGAACCTCAGGGAAGCTTTCTTT.

The chain recombines TRBV5-4 with TRBJ1-6; tentative D call: TRBD1 (5 bases). The CDR3 is 14 residues long. The V end was cut by 4 bases, the J end by 10 bases, with 15 bases between. From germline, CDR1 is SGHNT and CDR2 YYREEE (reference sequence). The CDR3 here is CASSLEGKESPLHF. The CDR3 DNA reads as TGTGCCAGCAGCCTGGAGGGGAAGGAATCACCCCTCCACTTT.

J is TRBJ2-1 and V is TRBV5-1, with D uncertain. Germline CDR1 SGHRS, CDR2 YFSETQ. Trimming cost V 0 bases and J 8 bases, with 12 bases left between them. The CDR3 sequence is 14 residues long. The CDR3 sequence is CASSLAPPADEQFF. Written as DNA, the CDR3 is TGCGCCAGCAGCTTGGCTCCCCCCGCGGATGAGCAGTTCTTC.

This clone was detected only a few times. The chain recombines TRBV19 with TRBJ1-5; D gene ambiguous. CDR3 length: 12 amino acids. CDR1 LNHDA and CDR2 SQIVND come from the germline V gene (reference sequence). Trimming stripped 7 bases from V and 2 bases from J, with 6 bases between. CDR3 loop: CASIGGNQPQHF. In nucleotides, the CDR3 is TGTGCCAGTATCGGAGGCAATCAGCCCCAGCATTTT.

This chain connects TRBV30 to TRBJ2-2, with a possible D match to TRBD2 (5 bases). The CDR3 covers 17 residues. CDR1 and CDR2 from the germline V gene are GTSNPN and SVGIG (reference sequence). V lost 2 bases, J lost 2 bases, and 18 bases lay in between. The CDR3 DNA is TGTGCCTGGAGTCGCACCCCCGGGGAGTCCAACACCGGGGAGCTGTTTTTT. Protein: CAWSRTPGESNTGELFF. Combining the CDR3 with reference TRBV30 and TRBJ2-2 gives the whole variable domain SQTIHQWPATLVQPVGSPLSLECTVEGTSNPNLYWYRQAAGRGLQLLFYSVGIGQISSEVPQNLSASRPQDRQFILSSKKLLLSDSGFYLCAWSRTPGESNTGELFFGEGSRLTVL.

The chain couples TRBV18 to TRBJ1-1; no definite D call. Germline V lookup: CDR1 KGHSH, CDR2 LQKENI. V was trimmed by 1 base and J by 8 bases, leaving 8 bases between them. This CDR3 region has 12 residues. The CDR3 sequence: CASSPRPPEAFF. CDR3 DNA sequence: TGTGCCAGCTCACCACGCCCTCCCGAAGCTTTCTTT.

The rearrangement uses TRBV23-1 and TRBJ1-5, with D possibly matching TRBD1 (6 bases). TRBV23-1 has ORF status, its function being uncertain. With 8 bases removed from V and 3 bases from J, the gap between germline ends came to 29 bases. The CDR3 length is 19 residues. CDR3 protein: CASHQCLRGRGELNQPQHF. Written as DNA, the CDR3 is TGCGCCAGCCACCAATGCCTCCGAGGGAGGGGGGAACTCAATCAGCCCCAGCATTTT.

The chain carries TRBV19 and TRBJ1-5; D is undetermined. This CDR3 spans 15 amino acids. Germline lookup yields CDR1 LNHDA and CDR2 SQIVND (reference sequence). V shed 5 bases and J shed 4 bases, with 15 bases lying between them. The CDR3 loop reads CASSWSLRPNQPQHF. CDR3 DNA: TGTGCCAGTAGTTGGAGTTTGCGCCCAAATCAGCCCCAGCATTTT.

J is TRBJ2-1 and V is TRBV6-4, with 7 positions matching TRBD1. V dropped 0 bases and J dropped 8; count of bases not matched to a gene: 10. Germline CDR1 MRHNA, CDR2 SNTAGT. The CDR3 is made up of 16 amino acids. The CDR3 protein is CASSDSRDSDIDEQFF. In DNA, the CDR3 is TGTGCCAGCAGTGACTCGAGGGACAGCGACATTGATGAGCAGTTCTTC.